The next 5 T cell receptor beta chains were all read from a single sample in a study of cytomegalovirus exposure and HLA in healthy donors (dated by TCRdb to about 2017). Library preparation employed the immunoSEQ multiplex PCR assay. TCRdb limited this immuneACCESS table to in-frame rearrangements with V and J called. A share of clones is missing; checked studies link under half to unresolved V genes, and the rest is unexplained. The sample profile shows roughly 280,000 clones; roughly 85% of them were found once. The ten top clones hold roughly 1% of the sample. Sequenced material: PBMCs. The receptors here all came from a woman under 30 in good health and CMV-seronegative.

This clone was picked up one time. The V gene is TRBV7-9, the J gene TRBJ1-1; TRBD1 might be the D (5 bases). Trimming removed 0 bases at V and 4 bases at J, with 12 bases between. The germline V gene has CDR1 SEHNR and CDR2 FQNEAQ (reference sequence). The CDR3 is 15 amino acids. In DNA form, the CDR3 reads TGTGCCAGCAGCTTAGCTAGGGGTTTGGGCACTGAAGCTTTCTTT. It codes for CASSLARGLGTEAFF.

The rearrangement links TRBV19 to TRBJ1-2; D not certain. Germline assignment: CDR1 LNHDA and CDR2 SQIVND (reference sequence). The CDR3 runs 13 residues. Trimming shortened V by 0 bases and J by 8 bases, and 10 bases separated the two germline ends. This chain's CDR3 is CASSIETGKGYTF. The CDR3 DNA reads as TGTGCCAGTAGTATAGAGACGGGTAAGGGCTACACCTTC.

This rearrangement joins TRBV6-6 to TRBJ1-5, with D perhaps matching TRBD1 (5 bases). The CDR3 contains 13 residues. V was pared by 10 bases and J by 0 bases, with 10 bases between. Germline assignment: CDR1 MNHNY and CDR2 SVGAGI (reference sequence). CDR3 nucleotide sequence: TGTGCCACCGCGGGGACTAGCAATCAGCCCCAGCATTTT. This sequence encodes CATAGTSNQPQHF.

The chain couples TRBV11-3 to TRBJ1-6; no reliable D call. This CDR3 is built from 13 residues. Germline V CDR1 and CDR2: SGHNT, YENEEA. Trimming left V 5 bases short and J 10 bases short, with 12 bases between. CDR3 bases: TGTGCCAGCAGCATCCGGGCGGGGTCACCCCTCCACTTT. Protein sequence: CASSIRAGSPLHF.

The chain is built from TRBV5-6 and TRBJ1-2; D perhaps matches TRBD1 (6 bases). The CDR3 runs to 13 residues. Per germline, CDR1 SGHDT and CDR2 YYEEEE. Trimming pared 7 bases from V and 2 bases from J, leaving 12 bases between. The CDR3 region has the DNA TGTGCCAGCCTGCGACAGGCGAACTATGGCTACACCTTC. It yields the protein CASLRQANYGYTF.